This is a list of T cell receptor beta chains from one sample in a study of control samples from healthy donors and cancer patients. TCRdb keeps only in-frame clones here, not all; method: immunoSEQ multiplex PCR. In the table there are 350,000 to 450,000 clones, 75% to 95% of which are singletons. Sequencing was done on a sample of PBMCs. The receptors were sampled from a man aged 35-49 years with head and neck cancer. CDR3s include the opening cysteine and the closing phenylalanine or tryptophan. D genes are given only for firm matches. The listing skips clone size in some rows; elsewhere it reads once, few, many or a size class.

v_call: TRBV5-1; j_call: TRBJ2-5; d_call: .; clone_size: .; cdr3_nt: TGCGCCAGCAAGCCTACTTTGGGCCAAGAGACCCAGTACTTC; cdr3_aa: CASKPTLGQETQYF
v_call: TRBV6-5; j_call: TRBJ2-2; d_call: .; clone_size: .; cdr3_nt: TGTGCCAGCAGTCCCCCCGGGGGGGAGCTGTTTTTT; cdr3_aa: CASSPPGGELFF
v_call: TRBV6-6; j_call: TRBJ2-7; d_call: TRBD1; clone_size: .; cdr3_nt: TGTGCCAGCAACGAGGGGGCGGGCGAGCAGTACTTC; cdr3_aa: CASNEGAGEQYF
v_call: TRBV28; j_call: TRBJ1-2; d_call: .; clone_size: .; cdr3_nt: TGTGCCAGCAGTTTTAACCAGCCGAACTATGGCTACACCTTC; cdr3_aa: CASSFNQPNYGYTF
v_call: TRBV6-2/TRBV6-3; j_call: TRBJ2-7; d_call: TRBD1; clone_size: .; cdr3_nt: TGTGCCAGCAGTTACGGGACAGGGGTGTACGAGCAGTACTTC; cdr3_aa: CASSYGTGVYEQYF
v_call: TRBV7-9; j_call: TRBJ2-1; d_call: .; clone_size: few; cdr3_nt: TGTGCCAGCAGCGGAAAGGACGATGAGCAGTTCTTC; cdr3_aa: CASSGKDDEQFF
v_call: TRBV11-2; j_call: TRBJ2-7; d_call: .; clone_size: .; cdr3_nt: TGTGCCAGCGCTCTTGGATCCTACGAGCAGTACTTC; cdr3_aa: CASALGSYEQYF
v_call: TRBV27; j_call: TRBJ2-1; d_call: .; clone_size: .; cdr3_nt: TGTGCCAGCAGTCCACAGCGGATGAACAATGAGCAGTTCTTC; cdr3_aa: CASSPQRMNNEQFF
v_call: TRBV14; j_call: TRBJ2-1; d_call: TRBD2; clone_size: .; cdr3_nt: TGTGCCAGCAGCCGGACTAGCGGGGGGGTCTACAATGAGCAGTTCTTC; cdr3_aa: CASSRTSGGVYNEQFF
v_call: TRBV10-2; j_call: TRBJ2-2; d_call: TRBD2; clone_size: .; cdr3_nt: TGCGCCAGCTTAGCGGGAAACACCGGGGAGCTGTTTTTT; cdr3_aa: CASLAGNTGELFF
v_call: TRBV5-1; j_call: TRBJ1-3; d_call: .; clone_size: .; cdr3_nt: TGCGCCAGCAGCTTCCCGGGAAACACCATATATTTT; cdr3_aa: CASSFPGNTIYF
v_call: TRBV5-1; j_call: TRBJ1-1; d_call: .; clone_size: .; cdr3_nt: TGCGCCAGCAGCTTGTCGCAAAGGGTCTCTGAAGCTTTCTTT; cdr3_aa: CASSLSQRVSEAFF
v_call: TRBV5-6; j_call: TRBJ2-5; d_call: .; clone_size: .; cdr3_nt: TGTGCCAGCAGCTTGGTACCACCTCAGGGAAAGACCCAGTACTTC; cdr3_aa: CASSLVPPQGKTQYF
v_call: TRBV19; j_call: TRBJ2-1; d_call: .; clone_size: once; cdr3_nt: TGTGCCAGTAGTATAGTGGCGGGGAATGAGCAGTTCTTC; cdr3_aa: CASSIVAGNEQFF
v_call: TRBV5-8; j_call: TRBJ2-7; d_call: .; clone_size: .; cdr3_nt: TGTGCCAGCTTCTTACGGGGAAGGGGCGAGCAGTACTTC; cdr3_aa: CASFLRGRGEQYF
v_call: TRBV5-4; j_call: TRBJ2-7; d_call: TRBD1; clone_size: .; cdr3_nt: TGTGCCAGCAGCTCAAGGACAGGGCGGTACGTTGGGCAGTACTTC; cdr3_aa: CASSSRTGRYVGQYF
v_call: TRBV9; j_call: TRBJ2-1; d_call: .; clone_size: .; cdr3_nt: TGTGCCAGCAGCTACCCCGCACGGGTCGCCTACAATGAGCAGTTCTTC; cdr3_aa: CASSYPARVAYNEQFF
v_call: TRBV19; j_call: TRBJ2-7; d_call: .; clone_size: .; cdr3_nt: TGTGCCAGTTCGAGGCTCGATGGGGCTGGGTACGAGCAGTACTTC; cdr3_aa: CASSRLDGAGYEQYF
v_call: TRBV6-2/TRBV6-3; j_call: TRBJ2-7; d_call: TRBD2; clone_size: .; cdr3_nt: TGTGCCAGCAGTTCCCCGGGACTAGCGGGAGTGTACGAGCAGTACTTC; cdr3_aa: CASSSPGLAGVYEQYF
v_call: TRBV2; j_call: TRBJ2-5; d_call: .; clone_size: .; cdr3_nt: TGTGCCAGCAAGGGAGAAGAGACCCAGTACTTC; cdr3_aa: CASKGEETQYF
v_call: TRBV15; j_call: TRBJ2-3; d_call: TRBD1; clone_size: .; cdr3_nt: TGTGCCACCGGTCCCGGGACAGGGTTAGCGGCAGATACGCAGTATTTT; cdr3_aa: CATGPGTGLAADTQYF
v_call: TRBV5-1; j_call: TRBJ1-1; d_call: .; clone_size: once; cdr3_nt: TGCGCCAGCAGCTTACGAGTCAGGTCGGCGGGGAACACTGAAGCTTTCTTT; cdr3_aa: CASSLRVRSAGNTEAFF
v_call: TRBV6-6; j_call: TRBJ1-5; d_call: .; clone_size: .; cdr3_nt: TGTGCCAGTCTTGAGCGCTCAGGTCAGCCCCAGCATTTT; cdr3_aa: CASLERSGQPQHF
v_call: TRBV5-6; j_call: TRBJ1-5; d_call: TRBD1; clone_size: .; cdr3_nt: TGTGCCAGCAGCTTGGGGGGGACAGGAGGTCAGCCCCAGCATTTT; cdr3_aa: CASSLGGTGGQPQHF
v_call: TRBV11-3; j_call: TRBJ2-3; d_call: .; clone_size: .; cdr3_nt: TGTGCCAGCAGCGCAGGAGGGGCCACAGATACGCAGTATTTT; cdr3_aa: CASSAGGATDTQYF
v_call: TRBV19; j_call: TRBJ1-1; d_call: .; clone_size: .; cdr3_nt: TGTGCCAGTACCCCCCCTGTGAGGGGTGGTGAAGCTTTCTTT; cdr3_aa: CASTPPVRGGEAFF
v_call: TRBV6-5; j_call: TRBJ1-2; d_call: .; clone_size: .; cdr3_nt: TGTGCCAGCAGTACTACCAAGGACACTAACTATGGCTACACCTTC; cdr3_aa: CASSTTKDTNYGYTF
v_call: TRBV28; j_call: TRBJ2-1; d_call: TRBD1; clone_size: .; cdr3_nt: TGTGCCAGCAGCCAGACAGGGGGTTTCTACAATGAGCAGTTCTTC; cdr3_aa: CASSQTGGFYNEQFF
v_call: TRBV19; j_call: TRBJ1-1; d_call: .; clone_size: .; cdr3_nt: TGTGCCAGTAGTATACTCCCGGGGCGAGTCGGTGAAGCTTTCTTT; cdr3_aa: CASSILPGRVGEAFF
v_call: TRBV5-1; j_call: TRBJ2-7; d_call: TRBD2; clone_size: once; cdr3_nt: TGCGCCAGCAGCTTGGACGGGCTAGCGGGAGGGAGCTCCTACGAGCAGTACTTC; cdr3_aa: CASSLDGLAGGSSYEQYF
v_call: TRBV5-1; j_call: TRBJ2-3; d_call: .; clone_size: .; cdr3_nt: TGCGCCAGCAGCGACCGGGACAGCACAGATACGCAGTATTTT; cdr3_aa: CASSDRDSTDTQYF
v_call: TRBV7-9; j_call: TRBJ1-1; d_call: .; clone_size: .; cdr3_nt: TGTGCCAGCAGGGGATCCGGGACCACTAGGGAAGCTTTCTTT; cdr3_aa: CASRGSGTTREAFF
v_call: TRBV2; j_call: TRBJ1-5; d_call: .; clone_size: .; cdr3_nt: TGTGCCAGCGGTCGGGGCAATCAGCCCCAGCATTTT; cdr3_aa: CASGRGNQPQHF
v_call: TRBV5-1; j_call: TRBJ1-1; d_call: .; clone_size: .; cdr3_nt: TGCGCCACGGGGGAGAACACTGAAGCTTTCTTT; cdr3_aa: CATGENTEAFF
v_call: TRBV30; j_call: TRBJ2-1; d_call: .; clone_size: once; cdr3_nt: TGTGCCTGGAGTGGTCAGGTCGGGAATGAGCAGTTCTTC; cdr3_aa: CAWSGQVGNEQFF
v_call: TRBV2; j_call: TRBJ1-6; d_call: .; clone_size: .; cdr3_nt: TGTGCCAGCAGGAGTCAAGGCACGAACTATAATTCACCCCTCCACTTT; cdr3_aa: CASRSQGTNYNSPLHF
v_call: TRBV6-2/TRBV6-3; j_call: TRBJ1-1; d_call: .; clone_size: .; cdr3_nt: TGTGCCAGCAGTATCGGTGGGGGGGGGAACACTGAAGCTTTCTTT; cdr3_aa: CASSIGGGGNTEAFF
v_call: TRBV5-8; j_call: TRBJ2-4; d_call: .; clone_size: few; cdr3_nt: TGTGCCAGCAGCTTGGGCCAGGTGGGACGATCCAAAAACATTCAGTACTTC; cdr3_aa: CASSLGQVGRSKNIQYF
v_call: TRBV12-3/TRBV12-4; j_call: TRBJ1-2; d_call: TRBD1; clone_size: .; cdr3_nt: TGTGCCAGCCTAACGACAGGGGCGCATGGCTACACCTTC; cdr3_aa: CASLTTGAHGYTF
v_call: TRBV9; j_call: TRBJ1-1; d_call: .; clone_size: .; cdr3_nt: TGTGCCAGCAGCGTAGGGCCCGAACCGAACACTGAAGCTTTCTTT; cdr3_aa: CASSVGPEPNTEAFF
v_call: TRBV7-9; j_call: TRBJ1-1; d_call: .; clone_size: once; cdr3_nt: TGTGCCAGCAGGCTCGGTGGAAACACTGAAGCTTTCTTT; cdr3_aa: CASRLGGNTEAFF
v_call: TRBV15; j_call: TRBJ1-6; d_call: .; clone_size: .; cdr3_nt: TGTGCCACCAGCAGAGCTCGATTTGGGGTCTATAATTCACCCCTCCACTTT; cdr3_aa: CATSRARFGVYNSPLHF
v_call: TRBV27; j_call: TRBJ2-1; d_call: .; clone_size: once; cdr3_nt: TGTGCCAGCAGTTACGGGGGGCCGGGCAATGAGCAGTTCTTC; cdr3_aa: CASSYGGPGNEQFF
v_call: TRBV7-8; j_call: TRBJ1-1; d_call: .; clone_size: once; cdr3_nt: TGTGCCAGCAGCTCCTACATGGAGGAAGCTTTCTTT; cdr3_aa: CASSSYMEEAFF
v_call: TRBV7-7; j_call: TRBJ1-1; d_call: TRBD1; clone_size: .; cdr3_nt: TGTGCTAGCAGCCCGAGGACAGGGGAAGACACTGAAGCTTTCTTT; cdr3_aa: CASSPRTGEDTEAFF
v_call: TRBV5-1; j_call: TRBJ1-4; d_call: .; clone_size: .; cdr3_nt: TGCGCCAGCAGCCGGGACTCCGAGGGTGAAAAACTGTTTTTT; cdr3_aa: CASSRDSEGEKLFF
v_call: TRBV12-3/TRBV12-4; j_call: TRBJ2-1; d_call: .; clone_size: .; cdr3_nt: TGTGCCAGCAGTTCCCCGGACAATGAGCAGTTCTTC; cdr3_aa: CASSSPDNEQFF
v_call: TRBV11-3; j_call: TRBJ2-7; d_call: .; clone_size: .; cdr3_nt: TGTGCCAGCAGCCGACGTGCGAGGCCTAGCTCCTACGAGCAGTACTTC; cdr3_aa: CASSRRARPSSYEQYF
v_call: TRBV5-5; j_call: TRBJ1-4; d_call: .; clone_size: .; cdr3_nt: TGTGCCAGCAGCTTATGGGAAAATGAAAAACTGTTTTTT; cdr3_aa: CASSLWENEKLFF
v_call: TRBV11-3; j_call: TRBJ2-2; d_call: .; clone_size: .; cdr3_nt: TGTGCCAGTAGGCGAGGAGGTGGCACCGGGGAGCTGTTTTTT; cdr3_aa: CASRRGGGTGELFF
v_call: TRBV7-8; j_call: TRBJ2-7; d_call: .; clone_size: .; cdr3_nt: TGTGCCAGCAGCTTAGAAGAAGGCAGGACCTACGAGCAGTACTTC; cdr3_aa: CASSLEEGRTYEQYF
v_call: TRBV27; j_call: TRBJ1-1; d_call: TRBD1; clone_size: .; cdr3_nt: TGTGCCAGCAGTTTATCGATCGACAGGGTTGTCACTGAAGCTTTCTTT; cdr3_aa: CASSLSIDRVVTEAFF
v_call: TRBV4-3; j_call: TRBJ1-3; d_call: .; clone_size: .; cdr3_nt: TGCGCCAGCAGCCAAGTTGAAAGCTCTGGAAACACCATATATTTT; cdr3_aa: CASSQVESSGNTIYF
v_call: TRBV28; j_call: TRBJ2-1; d_call: .; clone_size: .; cdr3_nt: TGTGCCAGCAGTTTAGGTGGGGGGACCCACAATGAGCAGTTCTTC; cdr3_aa: CASSLGGGTHNEQFF
v_call: TRBV7-9; j_call: TRBJ1-2; d_call: TRBD1; clone_size: once; cdr3_nt: TGTGCCAGCAGCTTGACAGGGGTCCTTCGGGGCTACACCTTC; cdr3_aa: CASSLTGVLRGYTF
v_call: TRBV25-1; j_call: TRBJ1-3; d_call: .; clone_size: .; cdr3_nt: TGTGCCAGCAGTGAAACATTGGGGAACACCATATATTTT; cdr3_aa: CASSETLGNTIYF
v_call: TRBV3-1/TRBV3-2; j_call: TRBJ2-5; d_call: .; clone_size: .; cdr3_nt: TGTGCCAGCAGCCAAAGGGGGAGACTCCAAGAGACCCAGTACTTC; cdr3_aa: CASSQRGRLQETQYF